This T cell receptor beta chain comes out of a study of T cell responses to AZD1222 COVID-19 vaccine. TCRdb keeps only in-frame clones here, not all; method: immunoSEQ multiplex PCR. The data contain about 110,000 clones, 92% of them singletons. The CDR3 spans 13 residues. Between the trimmed V and J ends, which lost 4 bases and 4 bases, there was a span of 8 bases. Material: peripheral blood, obtained on day 0 of AZD1222 vaccination. The TCR was taken from an adult in good health. The gene calls are TRBV12-3 or TRBV12-4 and TRBJ1-5; perhaps TRBD1 as D (6 bases). The CDR3 DNA sequence: TGTGCCAGCAGTTACAGGGAGAATCAGCCCCAGCATTTT. Translated: CASSYRENQPQHF.